This T cell receptor beta chain was identified in a study of cytomegalovirus exposure and HLA in healthy donors. Primers for the PCR totalled 60 Vbeta and 13 Jbeta. Using immunoSEQ multiplex PCR, the repertoire was profiled, and TCRdb retains in-frame clones only, with some absent. The table shows some 160,000 clones, with 70% to 85% occurring only once. The trim removed 0 bases at V and 4 bases at J, leaving 3 bases unmatched. The germline V gene has CDR1 SGHKS and CDR2 YYEKEE (reference sequence). This CDR3 is built from 15 residues. This clone came up a few times. Sequencing used PBMCs. The chain combines TRBV5-5 with TRBJ1-1; 10 bases agree with TRBD1. The receptor's source is a male donor in good health and CMV-seronegative. As DNA, the CDR3 is TGTGCCAGCAGCTTGGGTTGGACAGGGGGCACTGAAGCTTTCTTT. The encoded protein is CASSLGWTGGTEAFF.